This T cell receptor beta chain was sequenced for a study of blood T cell repertoires in COVID-19. Study details: Whether acute or convalescent, the COVID-19 samples came from the United States, Italy and Spain. In each case, the material was cDNA or gDNA derived from T cells, B-cell-depleted T cells, or PBMCs.

Original processing notes: Amplified reference gene primers provided the basis for estimating nucleated cell counts. Profiling relied on immunoSEQ multiplex PCR, and the TCRdb table lists in-frame clones only, not all of them. The V and J calls and clone size come from that table; D and trimming were worked out from the DNA. This table holds over 120,000 clones, around 80% found once. J gave up 9 bases and V 1 base, and 1 base lay outside the gene matches. The CDR3 sequence is 12 residues long. The chain combines TRBV12-3 or TRBV12-4 with TRBJ1-1; 8 nucleotides match TRBD1. Sequenced: peripheral blood. This sequence was found in a woman of 80 years or more with active or convalescent COVID-19. Here the CDR3 reads CASSLVRGQAFF. The DNA for the CDR3 is TGTGCCAGCAGTTTAGTCAGGGGGCAAGCTTTCTTT.